The rows below give T cell receptor beta chains drawn from one sample of a study of cytomegalovirus exposure and HLA in healthy donors. This table comes from immunoSEQ multiplex PCR, and its TCRdb copy is limited to in-frame clones, with some not included. The sample lists about 140,000 clones; approximately 84% were seen once. Sequencing input: PBMCs. The receptors were sampled from a young man in good health and CMV-seropositive. Both conserved end residues are part of each CDR3. D genes are given only for firm matches. The size of a clone is reported for some rows only, either as once, few or many, or as a class for expanded clones.

>TRBJ2-7|TRBD2|TRBV10-2|.
CASSEWGLAGGNLAYEQYF
TGCGCCAGCAGTGAGTGGGGACTAGCGGGGGGTAACCTTGCCTACGAGCAGTACTTC
>TRBJ2-5|TRBD1|TRBV5-6|.
CASSFTATGGETQYF
TGTGCCAGCAGCTTTACAGCCACAGGGGGGGAGACCCAGTACTTC
>TRBJ2-1|.|TRBV6-5|.
CASGPQGTYNEQFF
TGTGCCAGCGGTCCTCAGGGAACTTACAATGAGCAGTTCTTC
>TRBJ1-2|TRBD1|TRBV6-6|.
CASRTTGGDGYTF
TGTGCCAGCAGGACAACAGGGGGCGATGGCTACACCTTC
>TRBJ2-7|TRBD1|TRBV11-2|few
CASSSGDRILRMQYF
TGTGCCAGCAGCTCAGGGGACAGAATCCTGCGAATGCAGTACTTC
>TRBJ2-5|TRBD2|TRBV4-3|.
CASSPSTSGSAWTQYF
TGCGCCAGCAGCCCCTCCACTAGCGGGTCGGCCTGGACCCAGTACTTC
>TRBJ2-3|.|TRBV7-2|.
CASSLDLLETDTQYF
TGTGCCAGCAGCTTAGATTTACTAGAGACAGATACGCAGTATTTT
>TRBJ2-3|.|TRBV6-5|.
CASSYGASASGDTQYF
TGTGCCAGCAGTTACGGTGCTAGCGCCAGCGGGGATACGCAGTATTTT
>TRBJ1-5|.|TRBV2|.
CASVGGRSNQPQHF
TGTGCCAGTGTAGGAGGTAGGAGCAATCAGCCCCAGCATTTT
>TRBJ2-1|.|TRBV5-1|once
CASSRGSDSYNEQFF
TGCGCCAGCAGCCGGGGGAGCGACTCCTACAATGAGCAGTTCTTC
>TRBJ2-7|TRBD1|TRBV2|once
CASKQGAWEQYF
TGTGCCAGCAAACAGGGGGCGTGGGAGCAGTACTTC
>TRBJ2-7|TRBD1|TRBV2|.
CASGGQGNSYEQYF
TGTGCCAGCGGGGGACAGGGTAATTCCTACGAGCAGTACTTC
>TRBJ2-1|.|TRBV6-6|.
CASSNGGISYNEQFF
TGTGCCAGCAGTAACGGGGGTATCTCCTACAATGAGCAGTTCTTC
>TRBJ1-4|TRBD1|TRBV6-1|.
CASSGTGYNEKLFF
TGTGCCAGCAGTGGGACAGGATACAATGAAAAACTGTTTTTT
>TRBJ1-6|.|TRBV7-2|.
CASSLVEAPGDSPLHF
TGTGCCAGCAGCTTAGTTGAGGCCCCGGGGGATTCACCCCTCCACTTT
>TRBJ2-7|.|TRBV4-1|.
CASSQGARGNYEQYF
TGCGCCAGCAGCCAAGGAGCTCGCGGAAATTACGAGCAGTACTTC